Included here is one TCR beta chain sequence, with context. The data derive from a study of blood T cell repertoires in COVID-19. Looked up from germline, CDR1 is SGHRS and CDR2 is YFSETQ. CDR3 length: 13 residues. The V and J ends lost 6 bases and 4 bases, in that order; junction bases with no gene match: 5. Only in-frame clones appear in the TCRdb table, and some are missing; sequencing was by immunoSEQ multiplex PCR. The profile shows over 80,000 clones, around 86% of them singletons. The chain couples TRBV5-1 to TRBJ1-1, with 8 bases aligning to TRBD1. This sequence was found in a man in his fifties or sixties with acute or convalescent COVID-19. The sample was peripheral blood. The chain's CDR3 is CASKRQGSTEAFF. The CDR3 DNA reads as TGCGCCAGCAAGAGACAGGGGAGCACTGAAGCTTTCTTT.